This TCR beta chain was identified during a study of CD8 T cells in ankylosing spondylitis. TCRdb analysed the 5' RACE reads with MiXCR anew, one entry per CDR3 protein. The table records around 150,000 distinct CDR3 sequences, roughly an eighth of them present only once. This clonotype showed up many times. The antigen is unknown. Findings and caveats of the study: Roughly 8 highly homologous variants made up a TCR beta motif that seemed to typify ankylosing spondylitis blood. In ankylosing spondylitis patients, matched synovial fluid reportedly showed significant enrichment of disease-linked clones.

V lost 1 base and J lost 7; bases outside the gene matches: 17. Germline lookup yields CDR1 SGHRS and CDR2 YFSETQ. The CDR3 totals 18 residues. The sequence was collected from a female donor with ankylosing spondylitis or in good health (not recorded which). J is TRBJ2-7 and V is TRBV5-1; 10 bases agree with TRBD2. Sequencing used blood, either unsorted or a sorted T cell fraction (not recorded which). The CDR3 spells CASSLRAITSGVPTEQYF. The CDR3 DNA sequence: TGCGCCAGCAGCTTGCGGGCCATAACTAGCGGGGTACCTACGGAGCAGTACTTC.